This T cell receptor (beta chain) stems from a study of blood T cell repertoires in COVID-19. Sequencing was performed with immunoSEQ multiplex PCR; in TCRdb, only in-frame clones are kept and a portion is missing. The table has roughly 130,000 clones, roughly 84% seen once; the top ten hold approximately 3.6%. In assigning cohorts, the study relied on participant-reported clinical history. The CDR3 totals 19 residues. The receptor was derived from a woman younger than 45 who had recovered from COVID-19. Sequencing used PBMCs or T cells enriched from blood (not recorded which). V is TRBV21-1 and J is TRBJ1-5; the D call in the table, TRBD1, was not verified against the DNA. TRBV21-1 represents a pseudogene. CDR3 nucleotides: TGTGCCAGCACCTGGACAGGCCGCAGGGGGGCTTATAGCAATCAGCCCCAGCATTTT. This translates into CASTWTGRRGAYSNQPQHF.